These 20 T cell receptor beta chains were all obtained from the same sample, sequenced in a study of T-cell reconstitution after alpha-beta-depleted transplantation in children. As it was prepared, the TCRbeta library received unique molecular identifiers. TCRdb reprocessed the PCR reads via MiXCR and lists one record per CDR3 protein. Among around 490,000 distinct CDR3 sequences listed, approximately 10% were seen once. Sequenced material: PBMCs, mostly from graft donor cells, taken 180 days after TCRalphabeta/CD19-depleted stem cell transplant. The receptor set was obtained from a female patient aged 2-10 years who had a stem cell transplant for aplastic anemia, so the T cells may come from the graft donor.

The chain joins TRBV20-1 to TRBJ2-5; the match to TRBD2 covers 16 bases. V shed 4 bases and J 0 bases; nucleotides not matched to a gene: 5. CDR3 length: 17 residues. CDR1 is DFQATT and CDR2 is SNEGSKA in the germline V gene (reference sequence). The CDR3 reads CSAIGTSGGGYQETQYF. Written as DNA, the CDR3 is TGCAGTGCTATTGGGACTAGCGGGGGGGGGTACCAAGAGACCCAGTACTTC.

Details on this clonotype: A read error may explain this, as a much larger clone is one base away. J is TRBJ2-7 and V is TRBV29-1; 10 positions agree with TRBD2. J was trimmed by 2 bases and V by 6 bases; bases with no gene match: 7. The CDR3 is made up of 14 amino acids. In germline, CDR1 is SQVTM, CDR2 ANQGSEA. CDR3 nucleotides: TGCAGCGTGGACTTAGCGGGAGGACCCTACGAGCAGTACTTC. It yields the protein CSVDLAGGPYEQYF.

In its sample, this clonotype was seen a few times. This chain connects TRBV30 to TRBJ2-7, with D possibly TRBD1 on 6 matching bases. The length of the CDR3 is 13 residues. Germline CDR1 reads GTSNPN; CDR2 reads SVGIG (reference sequence). Between the trimmed V and J ends, which lost 0 bases and 3 bases, there was a span of 9 bases. The CDR3 is CAWSVLDSYEQYV. The CDR3 DNA follows: TGTGCCTGGAGTGTACTGGACAGCTACGAGCAGTACGTC.

This clonotype appeared a few times. The V gene is TRBV7-6, the J gene TRBJ2-1, with TRBD1 identical over 9 bases. The V and J ends lost 2 bases and 6 bases, in that order; junction bases with no gene match: 8. Per germline, CDR1 SGHVS and CDR2 FNYEAQ. The CDR3 runs 16 residues. CDR3 loop: CASSLIGTGIINEQFF. The CDR3 region has the DNA TGTGCCAGCAGCTTAATCGGGACAGGGATAATCAATGAGCAGTTCTTC. The full variable domain, completed using reference TRBV7-6 and TRBJ2-1, is GAGVSQSPRYKVTKRGQDVALRCDPISGHVSLYWYRQALGQGPEFLTYFNYEAQQDKSGLPNDRFSAERPEGSISTLTIQRTEQRDSAMYRCASSLIGTGIINEQFFGPGTRLTVL.

The chain couples TRBV7-9 to TRBJ1-2; no reliable D call. V was cut by 0 bases and J by 4 bases, with 9 bases left in between. The CDR3 runs 14 residues. Germline V gene data show CDR1 as SEHNR and CDR2 as FQNEAQ (reference sequence). The CDR3 loop is CASSLARESYGYTF. The CDR3 DNA follows: TGTGCCAGCAGCTTAGCTAGGGAAAGCTATGGCTACACCTTC.

The sample holds many counts of this clonotype. J is TRBJ2-3 and V is TRBV18; D is unclear. The V gene's germline CDR1 is KGHSH and CDR2 LQKENI. The CDR3 runs to 14 residues. V was pared by 5 bases and J by 14 bases, with 23 bases between. As DNA, the CDR3 is TGTGCCAGCTCAATCTCTTACGGACCTCCTCACTGGTATTTT. Residues: CASSISYGPPHWYF.

This clonotype was observed a handful of times. The V gene is TRBV9, the J gene TRBJ2-3; TRBD2 matches 8 bases. This CDR3 comprises 16 residues. Unmatched junction bases numbered 9, after V lost 0 bases and J lost 6 bases. Per germline, CDR1 SGDLS and CDR2 YYNGEE. CDR3 loop: CASSVGTSRSGDTQYF. The CDR3 DNA sequence: TGTGCCAGCAGCGTAGGGACTAGCCGAAGCGGGGATACGCAGTATTTT.

The table lists this clonotype with many counts. This rearrangement joins TRBV29-1 to TRBJ2-1; D ambiguous. CDR1 and CDR2 (germline): SQVTM, ANQGSEA. This CDR3 is built from 16 residues. Between the trimmed V and J ends, which lost 4 bases and 0 bases, there was a span of 16 bases. CDR3 protein: CSVVQSPTSSYNEQFF. The CDR3 coding sequence is TGCAGCGTTGTACAGTCTCCTACGAGCTCCTACAATGAGCAGTTCTTC.

This clonotype has just a few counts. V and J are TRBV18 and TRBJ1-4; D gene unclear. This CDR3 has 15 amino acids. Trimming stripped 0 bases from V and 4 bases from J, with 9 bases between. Germline CDR1 reads KGHSH; CDR2 reads LQKENI. CDR3 residues: CASSPPIRNNEKLFF. CDR3 bases: TGTGCCAGCTCACCACCAATACGGAATAATGAAAAACTGTTTTTT.

A few counts support this clonotype. The genes are TRBV12-3 or TRBV12-4 and TRBJ1-2; D unclear. V lost 3 bases, J lost 0 bases, and 8 bases lay in between. The CDR3 runs 14 residues. In DNA, the CDR3 is TGTGCCAGCAGTTTCCTACAGCCTAACTATGGCTACACCTTC. Translated, it gives CASSFLQPNYGYTF.

The chain uses TRBV5-6 and TRBJ2-5; D is possibly TRBD2 (6 bases). The CDR3 contains 14 residues. Germline V gene lookup returns CDR1 SGHDT and CDR2 YYEEEE. V was trimmed by 3 bases and J by 5 bases, leaving 14 bases between them. This CDR3 reads CASSWEAGWETQYF. The CDR3 DNA sequence: TGTGCCAGCAGCTGGGAGGCGGGTTGGGAGACCCAGTACTTC.

This clonotype was recorded a few times. The rearrangement joins TRBV29-1 to TRBJ1-2; 7 bases line up with TRBD1. The CDR3 loop spans 12 amino acids. V lost 7 bases to trimming and J lost 4 bases; unmatched junction nucleotides: 6. Germline CDR1 is SQVTM and CDR2 is ANQGSEA. CDR3 in DNA: TGCAGCGCCCAGGACAGGCTCTATGGCTACACCTTC. Protein product: CSAQDRLYGYTF.

This rearrangement joins TRBV29-1 to TRBJ1-2; D ambiguous. CDR3 length: 13 amino acids. Germline-derived CDR1 and CDR2 are SQVTM and ANQGSEA. With 3 bases removed from V and 1 base from J, the gap between germline ends came to 9 bases. CDR3: CSVDSSYNYGYTF. The DNA for the CDR3 is TGCAGCGTTGACAGCTCGTATAACTATGGCTACACCTTC.

This clonotype was found a few times. The chain has TRBV5-1 and TRBJ2-1, with 10 bases identical to TRBD2. V lost 3 bases to trimming and J lost 3 bases; unmatched junction nucleotides: 6. Per germline, CDR1 SGHRS and CDR2 YFSETQ. The CDR3 has 16 amino acids. This CDR3 is CASSWVLAGLYNEQFF. DNA for the CDR3: TGCGCCAGCAGCTGGGTACTAGCGGGGCTCTACAATGAGCAGTTCTTC.

This clonotype has only a few counts. The chain links TRBV12-3 or TRBV12-4 to TRBJ1-1; TRBD1 matches at 10 bases. Trimming cost V 2 bases and J 10 bases; bases outside gene matches: 7. This CDR3 contains 14 residues. CDR3 loop: CASSLRDRGARAFF. The CDR3 nucleotides are TGTGCCAGCAGTTTAAGGGACAGGGGAGCGCGAGCTTTCTTT.

This clonotype was detected only a few times. The chain combines TRBV20-1 with TRBJ2-5, with TRBD1 as a possible D gene (6 bases). Germline V gene sequence: CDR1 DFQATT, CDR2 SNEGSKA (reference sequence). Deletions cut 0 bases from V and 5 bases from J, with 16 bases between. The length of the CDR3 is 15 residues. In nucleotides, the CDR3 is TGCAGTGCTAGAGAGTTACAGGGTTTAATGGAGACCCAGTACTTC. This codes for CSARELQGLMETQYF.

CDR3 region: CSAKRDTDTEAFF. CDR3 DNA: TGCAGTGCTAAGCGGGACACAGACACTGAAGCTTTCTTT. The V call is TRBV20-1, the J call TRBJ1-1; the D gene is possibly TRBD1 (6 bases). V was cut by 4 bases and J by 3 bases, with 12 bases left in between. The CDR3 extends over 13 amino acids. Germline V gives CDR1 DFQATT, CDR2 SNEGSKA (reference sequence).

This clonotype was detected a few times. The chain is built from TRBV12-3 or TRBV12-4 and TRBJ1-5; the match to TRBD1 covers 8 bases. With 6 bases clipped from V and 4 bases from J, the junction kept 2 bases outside the gene matches. The CDR3 is made up of 13 amino acids. The CDR3 DNA reads TGTGCCAGCAGGCGGACAGGGAATCAGCCCCAGCATTTT. Encoded protein: CASRRTGNQPQHF.

This clonotype was seen only a few times. V is TRBV6-2 or TRBV6-3 and J is TRBJ2-5; tentatively, D is TRBD1 (5 bases). Germline CDR1 reads MNHEY; CDR2 reads SVGEGT. Trimming removed 0 bases at V and 1 base at J, with 12 bases between. The CDR3 sequence is 16 residues long. CDR3 in amino acids: CASSYSRRQLQETQYF. CDR3 DNA: TGTGCCAGCAGTTACTCCCGGAGACAGCTCCAAGAGACCCAGTACTTC.

The rearrangement uses TRBV20-1 and TRBJ2-3; 7 positions agree with TRBD2. This CDR3 contains 14 residues. Trimming removed 3 bases from V and 2 bases from J; junction bases left unmatched: 5. Germline V gene data show CDR1 as DFQATT and CDR2 as SNEGSKA (reference sequence). CDR3 sequence (DNA): TGCAGTGCTAGGTGGCTAGCGGACACAGATACGCAGTATTTT. This translates into CSARWLADTDTQYF.